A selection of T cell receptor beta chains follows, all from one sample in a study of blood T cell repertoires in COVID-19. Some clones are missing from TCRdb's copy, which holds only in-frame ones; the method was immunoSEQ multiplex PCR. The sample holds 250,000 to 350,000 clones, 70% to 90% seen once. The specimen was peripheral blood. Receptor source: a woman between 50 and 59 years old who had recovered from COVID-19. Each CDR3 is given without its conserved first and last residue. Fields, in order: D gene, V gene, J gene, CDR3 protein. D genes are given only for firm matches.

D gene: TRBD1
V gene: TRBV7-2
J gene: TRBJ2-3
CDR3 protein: ASSLVGTGPDTQY

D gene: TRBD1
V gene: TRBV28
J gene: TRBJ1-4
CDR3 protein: ASSSRDRGIPNEKLF

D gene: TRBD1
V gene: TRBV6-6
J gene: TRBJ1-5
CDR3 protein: ASSRDRENQPQH

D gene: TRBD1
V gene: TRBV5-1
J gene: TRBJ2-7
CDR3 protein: ASSLAPAGGGYEQY

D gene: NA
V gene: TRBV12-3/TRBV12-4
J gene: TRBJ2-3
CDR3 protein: ASSLATGDSKY

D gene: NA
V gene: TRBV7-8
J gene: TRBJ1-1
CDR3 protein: ASSLELPREAF

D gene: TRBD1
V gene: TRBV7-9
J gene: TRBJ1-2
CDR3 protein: ASSTGQGLSRGYT

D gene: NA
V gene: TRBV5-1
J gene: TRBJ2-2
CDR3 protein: ASSPYTGELF

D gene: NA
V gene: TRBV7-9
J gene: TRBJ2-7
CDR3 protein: ASSIGGYEQY

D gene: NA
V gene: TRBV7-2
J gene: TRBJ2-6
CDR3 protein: ASSLGTTGANVLT

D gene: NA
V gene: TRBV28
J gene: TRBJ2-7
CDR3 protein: ASSLPPGPYEQY

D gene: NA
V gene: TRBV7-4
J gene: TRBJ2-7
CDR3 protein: ASSLLRQPSSYEQY

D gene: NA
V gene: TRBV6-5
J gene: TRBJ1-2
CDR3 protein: ASREDRLNYGYT

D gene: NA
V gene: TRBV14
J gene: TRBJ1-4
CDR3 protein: ASSQVREKLF

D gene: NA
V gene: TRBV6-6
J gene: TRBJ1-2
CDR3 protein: AIPGGDYGYT

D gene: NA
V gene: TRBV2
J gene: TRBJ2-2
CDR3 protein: ASTPQRNTGELF

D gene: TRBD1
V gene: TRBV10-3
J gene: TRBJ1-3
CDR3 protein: AISEGTGAGNTIY

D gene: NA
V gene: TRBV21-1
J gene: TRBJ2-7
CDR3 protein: ASSNCTGVQVQTAYEQY

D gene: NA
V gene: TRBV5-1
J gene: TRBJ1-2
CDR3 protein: ASNNPRSNYGYT

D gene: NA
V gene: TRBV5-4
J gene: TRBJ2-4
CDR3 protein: ASSITGTVAKNIQY

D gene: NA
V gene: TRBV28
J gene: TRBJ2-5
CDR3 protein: ASSPPLQETQY

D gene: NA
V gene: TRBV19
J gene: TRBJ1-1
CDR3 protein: ASSIRQGRSTEAF

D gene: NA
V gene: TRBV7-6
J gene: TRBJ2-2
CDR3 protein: ASSLGQNTGELF

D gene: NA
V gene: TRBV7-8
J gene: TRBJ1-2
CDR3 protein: ASSLFTEHGYT

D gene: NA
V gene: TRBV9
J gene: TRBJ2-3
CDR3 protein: ASSVRGPDTQY

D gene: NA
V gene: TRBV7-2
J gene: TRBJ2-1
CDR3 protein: ASSLAHDGRQF

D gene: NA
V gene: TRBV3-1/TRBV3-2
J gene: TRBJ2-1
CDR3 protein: ASSQELVSRNEQF

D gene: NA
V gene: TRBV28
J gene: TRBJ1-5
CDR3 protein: ASSFKGVYSNQPQH

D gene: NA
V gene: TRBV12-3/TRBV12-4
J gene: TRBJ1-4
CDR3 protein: ASRGDNEKLF

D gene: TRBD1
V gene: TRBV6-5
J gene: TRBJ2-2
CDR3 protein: ASSPGQYTGELF

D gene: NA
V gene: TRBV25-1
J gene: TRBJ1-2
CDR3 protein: ASSALGALYGYT

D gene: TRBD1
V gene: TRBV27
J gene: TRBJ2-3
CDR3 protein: ASSVQGTDTQY

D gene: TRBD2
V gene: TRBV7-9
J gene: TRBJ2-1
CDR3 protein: ASSKTSGGNNEQF

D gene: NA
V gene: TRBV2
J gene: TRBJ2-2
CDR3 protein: ASGGLKGGELF

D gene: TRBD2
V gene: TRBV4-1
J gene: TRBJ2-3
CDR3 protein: ASSQDRAGGPTDTQY

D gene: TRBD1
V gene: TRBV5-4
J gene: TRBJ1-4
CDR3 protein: ASSARQGSNEKLF

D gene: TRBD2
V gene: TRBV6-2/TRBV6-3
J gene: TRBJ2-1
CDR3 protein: ASSPGTSFLF

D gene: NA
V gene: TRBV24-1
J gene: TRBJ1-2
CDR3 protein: ATSDFTGGVYGYT

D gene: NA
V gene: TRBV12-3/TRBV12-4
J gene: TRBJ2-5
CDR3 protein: ASSLGQKETQY

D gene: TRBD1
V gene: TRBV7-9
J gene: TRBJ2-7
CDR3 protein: ASGQGSSGYEQY

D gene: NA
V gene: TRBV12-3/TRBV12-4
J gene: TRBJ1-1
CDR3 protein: ASITQPYFEAF

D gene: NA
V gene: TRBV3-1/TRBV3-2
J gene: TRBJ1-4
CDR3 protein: ASSQNPAANEKLF

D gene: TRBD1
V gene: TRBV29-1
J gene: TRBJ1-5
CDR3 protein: SVTVTGTGVNQPQH

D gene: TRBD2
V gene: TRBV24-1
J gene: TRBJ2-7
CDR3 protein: ATSDFRLADSSYEQY

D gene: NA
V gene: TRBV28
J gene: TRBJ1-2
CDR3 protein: ASSLAGDLGYT

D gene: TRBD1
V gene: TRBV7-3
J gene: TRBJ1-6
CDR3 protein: ASSLMGQGNSPLH

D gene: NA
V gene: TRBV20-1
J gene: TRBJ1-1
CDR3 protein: SASSSTEAF

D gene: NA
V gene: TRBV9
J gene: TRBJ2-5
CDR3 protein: ASGLGRETQY

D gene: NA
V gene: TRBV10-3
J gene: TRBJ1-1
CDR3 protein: AISESEDTEAF

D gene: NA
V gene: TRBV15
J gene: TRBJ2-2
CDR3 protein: ATSIGQRYTGELF

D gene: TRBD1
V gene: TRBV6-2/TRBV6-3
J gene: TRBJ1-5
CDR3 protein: ASSYRQGGNQPQH

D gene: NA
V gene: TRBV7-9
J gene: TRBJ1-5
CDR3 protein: ASSYTGSEGGQPQH

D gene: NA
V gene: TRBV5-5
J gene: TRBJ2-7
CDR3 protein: ASSLALGGSYEQY

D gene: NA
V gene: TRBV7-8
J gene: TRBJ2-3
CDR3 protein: ASSPPVDTQY